This T cell receptor beta chain was sequenced in a study of control samples from healthy donors and cancer patients. The CDR3 runs 15 residues. Germline values: CDR1 MNHEY, CDR2 SVGEGT. With V trimmed by 6 bases and J by 1 base, 7 bases remained unmatched. Repertoires were generated with immunoSEQ multiplex PCR, while TCRdb's copy carries only in-frame clones and drops some. The sample carries tens of thousands of clones, 89% recorded once. The sequenced sample consisted of blood. The chain is built from TRBV6-2 or TRBV6-3 and TRBJ2-7, with 9 bases aligning to TRBD1. This TCR was recovered from a man aged 50-59 years in good health. The CDR3 nucleotides read TGTGCCAGCAGCCTAACCGGGACAGGGTCCTACGAGCAGTACTTC. Translating it yields CASSLTGTGSYEQYF.